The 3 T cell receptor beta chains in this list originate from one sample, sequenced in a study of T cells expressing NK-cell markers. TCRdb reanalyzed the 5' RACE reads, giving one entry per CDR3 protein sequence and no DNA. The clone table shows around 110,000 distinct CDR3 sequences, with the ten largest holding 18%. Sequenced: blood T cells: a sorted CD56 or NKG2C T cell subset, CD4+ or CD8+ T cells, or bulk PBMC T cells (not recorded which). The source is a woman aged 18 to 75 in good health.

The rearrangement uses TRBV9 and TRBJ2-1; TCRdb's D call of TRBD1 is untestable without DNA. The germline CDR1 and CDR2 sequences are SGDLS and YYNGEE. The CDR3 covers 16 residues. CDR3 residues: CASSVGGGQRPNEQFF. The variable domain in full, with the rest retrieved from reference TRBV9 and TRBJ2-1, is DSGVTQTPKHLITATGQRVTLRCSPRSGDLSVYWYQQSLDQGLQFLIQYYNGEERAKGNILERFSAQQFPDLHSELNLSSLELGDSALYFCASSVGGGQRPNEQFFGPGTRLTVL.

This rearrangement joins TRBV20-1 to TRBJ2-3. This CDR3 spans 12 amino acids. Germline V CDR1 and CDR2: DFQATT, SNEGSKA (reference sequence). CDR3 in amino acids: CSARELTDTQYF.

CDR3 region: CASSLVLGYNEQFF. V gene TRBV11-2 combines with J gene TRBJ2-1. The CDR3 has 14 residues. Germline V lookup: CDR1 SGHAT, CDR2 FQNNGV.